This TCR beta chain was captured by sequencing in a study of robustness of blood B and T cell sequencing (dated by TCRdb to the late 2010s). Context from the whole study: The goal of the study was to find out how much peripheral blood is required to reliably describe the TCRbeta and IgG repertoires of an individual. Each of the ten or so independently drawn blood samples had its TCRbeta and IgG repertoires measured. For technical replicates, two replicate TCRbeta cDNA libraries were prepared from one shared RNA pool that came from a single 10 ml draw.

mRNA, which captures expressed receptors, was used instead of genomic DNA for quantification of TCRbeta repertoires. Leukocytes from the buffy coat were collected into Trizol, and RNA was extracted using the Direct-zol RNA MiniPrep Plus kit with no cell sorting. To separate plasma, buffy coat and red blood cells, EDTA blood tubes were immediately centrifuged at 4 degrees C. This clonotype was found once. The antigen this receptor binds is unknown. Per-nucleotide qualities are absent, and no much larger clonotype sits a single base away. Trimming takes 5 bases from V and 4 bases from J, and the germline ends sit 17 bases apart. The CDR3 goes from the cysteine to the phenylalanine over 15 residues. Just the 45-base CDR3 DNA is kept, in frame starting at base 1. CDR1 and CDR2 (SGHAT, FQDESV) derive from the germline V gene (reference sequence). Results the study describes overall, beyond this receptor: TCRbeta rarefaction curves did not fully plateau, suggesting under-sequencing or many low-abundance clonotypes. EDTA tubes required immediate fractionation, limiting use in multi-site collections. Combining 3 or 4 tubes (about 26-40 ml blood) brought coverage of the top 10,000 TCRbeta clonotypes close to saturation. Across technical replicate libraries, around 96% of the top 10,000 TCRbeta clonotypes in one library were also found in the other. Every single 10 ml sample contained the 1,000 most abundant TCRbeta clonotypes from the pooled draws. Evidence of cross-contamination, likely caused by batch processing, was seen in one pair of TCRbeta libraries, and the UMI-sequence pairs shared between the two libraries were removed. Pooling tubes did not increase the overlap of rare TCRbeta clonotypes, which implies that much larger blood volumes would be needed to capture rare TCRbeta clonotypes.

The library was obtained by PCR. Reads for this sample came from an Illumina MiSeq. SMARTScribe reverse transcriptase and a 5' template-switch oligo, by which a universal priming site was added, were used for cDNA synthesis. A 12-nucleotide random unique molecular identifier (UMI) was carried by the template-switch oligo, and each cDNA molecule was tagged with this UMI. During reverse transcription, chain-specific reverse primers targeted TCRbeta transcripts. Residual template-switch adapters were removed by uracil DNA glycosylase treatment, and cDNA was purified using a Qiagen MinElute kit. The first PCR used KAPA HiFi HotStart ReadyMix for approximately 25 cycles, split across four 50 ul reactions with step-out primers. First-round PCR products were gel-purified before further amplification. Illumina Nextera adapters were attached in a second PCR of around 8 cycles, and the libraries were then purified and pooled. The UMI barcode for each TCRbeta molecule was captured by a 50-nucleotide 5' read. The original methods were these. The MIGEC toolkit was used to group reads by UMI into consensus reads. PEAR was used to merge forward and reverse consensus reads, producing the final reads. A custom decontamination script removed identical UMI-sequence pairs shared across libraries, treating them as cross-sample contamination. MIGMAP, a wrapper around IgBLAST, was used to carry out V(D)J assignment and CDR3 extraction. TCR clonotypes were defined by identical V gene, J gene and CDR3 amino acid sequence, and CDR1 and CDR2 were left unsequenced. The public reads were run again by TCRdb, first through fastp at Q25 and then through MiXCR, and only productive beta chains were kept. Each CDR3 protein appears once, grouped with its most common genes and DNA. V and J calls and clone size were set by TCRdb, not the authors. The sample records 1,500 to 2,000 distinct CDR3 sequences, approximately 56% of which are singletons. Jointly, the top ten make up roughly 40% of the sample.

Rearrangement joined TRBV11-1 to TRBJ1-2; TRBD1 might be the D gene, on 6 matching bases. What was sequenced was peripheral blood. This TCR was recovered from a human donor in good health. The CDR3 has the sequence CASSISDSFLYGYTF. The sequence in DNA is TGTGCCAGCAGCATATCGGACAGTTTTCTCTATGGCTACACCTTC. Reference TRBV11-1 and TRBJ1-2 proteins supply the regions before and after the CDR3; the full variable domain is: EAEVAQSPRYKITEKSQAVAFWCDPISGHATLYWYRQILGQGPELLVQFQDESVVDDSQLPKDRFSAERLKGVDSTLKIQPAELGDSAMYLCASSISDSFLYGYTFGSGTRLTVV.